The rows below give T cell receptor beta chains drawn from one sample of a study of CD8+CD57+ T cells in acquired aplastic anemia. TCRdb re-derived calls from the reads in MiXCR, one entry per CDR3 protein. The table records a few hundred thousand distinct CDR3 sequences, roughly 50% of them present only once. Specimen: sorted CD4+, CD8+, or CD8+CD57+ T cells (not recorded which) from PBMCs. The origin of the receptors is a human donor with aplastic anemia. Both conserved end residues are part of each CDR3. A D gene is named only where the DNA matches it firmly. A row's size may be missing; if present it is once, few, many or a size class.

j_call,v_call,clone_size,d_call,cdr3_nt,cdr3_aa
TRBJ2-1,TRBV20-1,NA,NA,TGCAGTGCTAGGGGGGTCCACAATGAGCAGTTCTTC,CSARGVHNEQFF
TRBJ1-6,TRBV7-3,NA,NA,TGTGCCAGCAGCCAAGGAAACTTTTCACCCCTCCACTTT,CASSQGNFSPLHF
TRBJ1-4,TRBV2,NA,TRBD1,TGTGCCAGCGAGACAAACAGGGGAGGATATGAAAAACTGTTTTTT,CASETNRGGYEKLFF
TRBJ1-2,TRBV25-1,many,NA,TGTGCCAGCAGCCGAGGGGCGGGCACCTATGGCTACACCTTC,CASSRGAGTYGYTF
TRBJ2-1,TRBV4-1,few,TRBD1,TGCGCCAGCAGCCAATATACCGGGACAGGGAGCTACAATGAGCAGTTCTTC,CASSQYTGTGSYNEQFF
TRBJ2-5,TRBV5-1,few,TRBD2,TGCGCCAGCAGCTTGGATGCTAGCGGGGGGGAAGAGACCCAGTACTTC,CASSLDASGGEETQYF
TRBJ2-7,TRBV12-3/TRBV12-4,NA,NA,TGTGCCAGCAGTTTGAGGCCCTACGAGCAGTACTTC,CASSLRPYEQYF
TRBJ1-1,TRBV19,few,NA,TGTGCCAGTAGTATTCAGGGGATGAACACTGAAGCTTTCTTT,CASSIQGMNTEAFF
TRBJ1-5,TRBV12-3/TRBV12-4,NA,TRBD1,TGTGCCAGCAGGGTACTAGCGGGGGACAGGGCGAAGAGCAATCAGCCCCAGCATTTT,CASRVLAGDRAKSNQPQHF
TRBJ2-7,TRBV20-1,NA,TRBD2,TGCAGTGCTAGAGATTCATCTGCTAGCGGGGGCCGAAGAGCCTACGAGCAGTACTTC,CSARDSSASGGRRAYEQYF
TRBJ1-6,TRBV28,many,TRBD1,TGTGCCAGCAGTCCCCCCCGGGACAGTTATAATTCACCCCTCCACTTT,CASSPPRDSYNSPLHF
TRBJ1-4,TRBV20-1,many,TRBD1,TGCAGTGCTGTTCGGACAGGGACTAATGAAAAACTGTTTTTT,CSAVRTGTNEKLFF
TRBJ1-4,TRBV7-9,many,NA,TGTGCCAGCAGCTTAGTGTCCCCAACTAATGAAAAACTGTTTTTT,CASSLVSPTNEKLFF
TRBJ2-1,TRBV12-3/TRBV12-4,NA,TRBD2,TGTGCCAGCAGTTACCTTCAGGGGAGGACTAGCGGGGGCTGGGACAATGAGCAGTTCTTC,CASSYLQGRTSGGWDNEQFF
TRBJ1-3,TRBV2,NA,NA,TGTGCCAGCAGTGAAATCAGCTGGGCTGGAAACACCATATATTTT,CASSEISWAGNTIYF
TRBJ1-1,TRBV10-1,NA,TRBD1,TGCGCCAGCAGTGAGTCAGCGACAGGGGGGGATGAAGCTTTCTTT,CASSESATGGDEAFF
TRBJ2-1,TRBV29-1,NA,TRBD1,TGCAGCACAGGGGGTCGCAATGAGCAGTTCTTC,CSTGGRNEQFF
TRBJ1-1,TRBV9,many,NA,TGTGCCAGCAGCGTAGGGAGGGGCGGTAACACTGAAGCTTTCTTT,CASSVGRGGNTEAFF
TRBJ2-3,TRBV7-6,NA,TRBD2,TGTGCCAGCAGCCCGGCGGGACTAGACACAGATACGCAGTATTTT,CASSPAGLDTDTQYF
TRBJ1-6,TRBV24-1,NA,TRBD1,TGTGCCACCAGGAGCGGGACAGGGCTCAATTCACCCCTCCACTTT,CATRSGTGLNSPLHF
TRBJ1-2,TRBV20-1,NA,TRBD1,TGCAGTGCTAGGATCAACAGGGACAGGGGGTCTTTCAGCGGCTACACCTTC,CSARINRDRGSFSGYTF
TRBJ2-5,TRBV5-4,NA,NA,TGTGCCAGCAGCTTGGAGGGACCGGGTTGGGAAGAGACCCAGTACTTC,CASSLEGPGWEETQYF
TRBJ2-3,TRBV10-1,NA,NA,TGCGCCAGCAGTGATCAGACAGTACCCACAGATACGCAGTATTTT,CASSDQTVPTDTQYF
TRBJ1-1,TRBV7-9,many,NA,TGTGCCAGCAGCCCCGGACAAGAAGGGGAAGCTTTCTTT,CASSPGQEGEAFF
TRBJ2-1,TRBV2,NA,TRBD1,TGTGCCAGTCACAGGGGGCTCTACAATGAGCAGTTCTTC,CASHRGLYNEQFF
TRBJ1-1,TRBV19,NA,TRBD1,TGTGCCAGTAGTCTCCGGACAGGGCGGAACACTGAAGCTTTCTTT,CASSLRTGRNTEAFF
TRBJ1-1,TRBV5-1,many,NA,TGCGCCAGCAGCTTCGAGGGGTCAGGGGCTGAAGCTTTCTTT,CASSFEGSGAEAFF
TRBJ2-3,TRBV7-2,NA,TRBD2,TGTGCCAGCAGCTTACGGCCTAGCGGGGGATCTACGCAGTATTTT,CASSLRPSGGSTQYF
TRBJ1-5,TRBV20-1,many,NA,TGCAGTGCTAGAGACCCGACAGTCAATCAGCCCCAGCATTTT,CSARDPTVNQPQHF
TRBJ2-5,TRBV20-1,many,NA,TGCAGTGCTAGCGTCGCCTTCCAAGAGACCCAGTACTTC,CSASVAFQETQYF